The clone carrying this T cell receptor beta chain was seen only a few times. As yet, its antigen is unknown. The V and J ends lost 9 bases and 4 bases, in that order; junction bases with no gene match: 5. The germline CDR1 and CDR2 sequences are LNHDA and SQIVND (reference sequence). The CDR3 is made up of 12 amino acids. The data were obtained in a study of vaccination effects on CD4 cells after COVID-19. Study outcomes and limitations: Late in the post-vaccination period, infection-induced and vaccine-induced clones underwent marked clonal contraction.

TCRdb's copy holds only in-frame clones and misses some; the assay was immunoSEQ multiplex PCR. This sample has around 60,000 clones, with around 77% found just once. Prior to sequencing, the ViraFEST assay stimulated PBMC with viral peptide pools, which expanded the antigen-specific CD4+ T cells. Researchers isolated CD4+ T cells once about 11 days of culture had elapsed. The vaccine recipients had no prior SARS-CoV-2 infection, with negative nucleocapsid antibodies. The sequence was collected from a human donor who received a COVID-19 vaccine. The sequencing used CD4+ T cells from PBMCs cultured with HCoV-NL63 spike peptides, collected before COVID-19 vaccination. The chain links TRBV19 to TRBJ1-2; 7 nucleotides agree with TRBD1. CDR3 sequence reads: CASRKGAYGYTF. The CDR3 bases are TGTGCCAGCCGAAAGGGGGCCTATGGCTACACCTTC.